The present T cell receptor (beta chain) was sequenced within a study of blood T cell repertoires in COVID-19. Study in general: Specimens from acute and convalescent COVID-19 originated in the United States, Italy and Spain. T cells, B-cell-depleted T cells, or PBMCs provided the cDNA or gDNA that served as material.

Original processing notes: Nucleated cell counts were estimated from reference gene primer amplification. Here immunoSEQ multiplex PCR was the method, and the copy in TCRdb shows in-frame clones only, minus some. V and J calls and clone size are as listed in that table; D and trimming were resolved from the DNA. This table has some 80,000 clones, 80% appearing once. V gave up 8 bases and J gave up 8 bases; unmatched junction bases: 12. The CDR3 covers 14 residues. Germline CDR1 SEHNR, CDR2 FQNEAQ (reference sequence). The clonotype originates from a middle-aged woman with active or convalescent COVID-19. The V and J genes are TRBV7-9 and TRBJ1-1; 9 nucleotides agree with TRBD1. Sequencing used peripheral blood. CDR3 bases: TGTGCCAGCTCAACGGGACAGGGACCTGTGGAAGCTTTCTTT. Its translation is CASSTGQGPVEAFF.